Shown below are 15 T cell receptor beta chains from a single sample sequenced in a study of cytomegalovirus exposure and HLA in healthy donors. Use of 60 Vbeta and 13 Jbeta primers characterized the PCR. Generated by immunoSEQ multiplex PCR, the TCRdb table keeps only in-frame clones and is missing some. This sample has fewer than 45,000 clones, with around 73% found just once. Input material: PBMCs. The source of these receptors is a woman aged 25 to 39 in good health and CMV-seronegative.

The rearrangement uses TRBV10-2 and TRBJ1-1; D remains unclear. Germline CDR1 WSHSY, CDR2 SAAADI. Trimming took off 2 bases at V and 0 bases at J, with 10 bases between the two ends. This CDR3 has 15 residues. The CDR3 region has the DNA TGCGCCAGCAGTGAGACTTGGGCGCTGAACACTGAAGCTTTCTTT. Translation gives CASSETWALNTEAFF.

The chain recombines TRBV28 with TRBJ2-7; 9 nucleotides line up with TRBD1. In germline, CDR1 is MDHEN, CDR2 SYDVKM. The CDR3 spans 14 residues. V was clipped by 7 bases and J by 2 bases; unmatched bases: 6. The DNA of the CDR3 is TGTGCCAGCACCATCGGGACAGGGCCCTACGAGCAGTACTTC. Translating it yields CASTIGTGPYEQYF.

This clone was counted a single time. The V call is TRBV5-1, the J call TRBJ1-4; D ambiguous. CDR3 length: 11 residues. Germline V gene lookup returns CDR1 SGHRS and CDR2 YFSETQ. Trimming left V 5 bases short and J 8 bases short, with 7 bases between. CDR3 in amino acids: CASRGSEKLFF. DNA of the CDR3: TGCGCCAGCAGGGGTAGCGAAAAACTGTTTTTT. The full variable domain, in which reference TRBV5-1 and TRBJ1-4 provide the parts outside the CDR3, is KAGVTQTPRYLIKTRGQQVTLSCSPISGHRSVSWYQQTPGQGLQFLFEYFSETQRNKGNFPGRFSGRQFSNSRSEMNVSTLELGDSALYLCASRGSEKLFFGSGTQLSVL.

V usage is TRBV5-4 and J usage is TRBJ2-7, with unresolved D. The CDR3 sequence is 13 residues long. Germline V lookup: CDR1 SGHNT, CDR2 YYREEE (reference sequence). V gave up 0 bases and J gave up 2 bases, with 6 bases separating them. CDR3 in amino acids: CASSLAQTYEQYF. In nucleotides, the CDR3 is TGTGCCAGCAGCTTGGCCCAGACCTACGAGCAGTACTTC.

The CDR3 DNA follows: TGCGCCAGCAGCTTTCACCCGCGGACTAGCGGGGATTACGAGCAGTACTTC. Its protein product is CASSFHPRTSGDYEQYF. The V gene is TRBV4-1, the J gene TRBJ2-7, with 12 positions matching TRBD2. Germline-derived CDR1 and CDR2 are MGHRA and YSYEKL. Unmatched junction bases numbered 12, after V lost 5 bases and J lost 4 bases. This CDR3 is built from 17 residues.

This chain uses TRBV28 with TRBJ1-1, with 9 positions matching TRBD1. This CDR3 region has 16 residues. V shed 1 base and J 4 bases; nucleotides not matched to a gene: 7. CDR1 and CDR2 (germline): MDHEN, SYDVKM. CDR3 bases: TGTGCCAGCAGTTTATCAGGGACAGGGTCTTCCACTGAAGCTTTCTTT. Its protein is CASSLSGTGSSTEAFF. The whole variable domain, filled in from reference TRBV28 and TRBJ1-1, reads DVKVTQSSRYLVKRTGEKVFLECVQDMDHENMFWYRQDPGLGLRLIYFSYDVKMKEKGDIPEGYSVSREKKERFSLILESASTNQTSMYLCASSLSGTGSSTEAFFGQGTRLTVV.

The rearrangement joins TRBV27 to TRBJ1-1; 7 bases agree with TRBD1. The CDR3 runs to 14 residues. Germline V lookup: CDR1 MNHEY, CDR2 SMNVEV (reference sequence). V shed 5 bases, J shed 3 bases, and the junction held 6 bases outside the gene matches. In nucleotides, the CDR3 is TGTGCCAGCAGTCGAGGGGGCTGGGACACTGAAGCTTTCTTT. Translating gives CASSRGGWDTEAFF.

This chain uses TRBV7-3 with TRBJ2-7; D is possibly TRBD2 (6 bases). Looked up from germline, CDR1 is SGHTA and CDR2 is FQGTGA. Trimming removed 0 bases from V and 4 bases from J, with 10 bases in between. The CDR3 contains 14 residues. CDR3 in DNA: TGTGCCAGCAGCTTAACGGGGGGAGCGTACGAGCAGTACTTC. Translated, it gives CASSLTGGAYEQYF.

The V call is TRBV7-8, the J call TRBJ1-2; TRBD1 is a possible D gene (5 bases). The germline V and J ends were trimmed by 1 base and 7 bases, with 10 bases remaining between them. The length of the CDR3 is 13 residues. Germline V lookup: CDR1 SGHVS, CDR2 FQNEAQ. As DNA, the CDR3 is TGTGCCAGCAGCTTAGTTCTCGACAGTGGCTACACCTTC. Its protein is CASSLVLDSGYTF. Together with reference TRBV7-8 and TRBJ1-2, the CDR3 gives the full variable domain: GAGVSQSPRYKVAKRGQDVALRCDPISGHVSLFWYQQALGQGPEFLTYFQNEAQLDKSGLPSDRFFAERPEGSVSTLKIQRTQQEDSAVYLCASSLVLDSGYTFGSGTRLTVV.

CDR3 sequence: CASSLEAAGNGYTF. CDR3 nucleotides: TGTGCCAGCAGCTTAGAGGCAGCCGGGAATGGCTACACCTTC. J is TRBJ1-2 and V is TRBV7-6; the D is unclear. The CDR3 runs 14 residues. The V gene lost 1 base and the J gene lost 6 bases, with 12 bases spanning the gap. Germline V gene data show CDR1 as SGHVS and CDR2 as FNYEAQ.

This rearrangement joins TRBV7-9 to TRBJ2-7, with a tentative D call TRBD1 (5 bases). V lost 3 bases and J lost 6, with 18 bases in between. The CDR3 totals 15 residues. Germline lookup yields CDR1 SEHNR and CDR2 FQNEAQ (reference sequence). CDR3 bases: TGTGCCAGCAGCTTCCCAGGAGCAGGGTCCCGCGAGCAGTACTTC. It yields the protein CASSFPGAGSREQYF.

J is TRBJ2-3 and V is TRBV4-2; TRBD2 might be the D (6 bases). CDR3 size: 16 residues. Germline values: CDR1 LGHNA, CDR2 YNFKEQ. V was clipped by 5 bases and J by 2 bases, with 17 bases between them. The CDR3 DNA reads TGTGCCAGCAGCGTTTGGCGGGGAAGCCTCACAGATACGCAGTATTTT. The encoded protein is CASSVWRGSLTDTQYF.

The gene calls are TRBV30 and TRBJ2-2, with TRBD1 identical over 10 bases. This CDR3 contains 18 residues. Germline-derived CDR1 and CDR2 are GTSNPN and SVGIG (reference sequence). The J segment lost 2 bases and the V segment lost 0 bases, leaving 9 bases of the junction unmatched. The CDR3 DNA reads as TGTGCCTGGAGTGTAGGGGACAGGGGCACCCCTAACACCGGGGAGCTGTTTTTT. It specifies CAWSVGDRGTPNTGELFF.

This chain joins TRBV5-1 and TRBJ2-3; possibly TRBD1 for D (5 bases). Germline V gene lookup returns CDR1 SGHRS and CDR2 YFSETQ. The length of the CDR3 is 13 residues. Between the trimmed V and J ends, which lost 6 bases and 6 bases, there was a span of 14 bases. CDR3 sequence reads: CASKEVPGDTQYF. DNA of the CDR3: TGCGCCAGCAAGGAAGTACCAGGGGATACGCAGTATTTT.

V gene TRBV15 combines with J gene TRBJ2-1; 7 bases align to TRBD2. This CDR3 is built from 15 residues. V shed 2 bases, J shed 7 bases, and the junction held 8 bases outside the gene matches. Germline lookup yields CDR1 LNHNV and CDR2 YYDKDF (reference sequence). CDR3 DNA sequence: TGTGCCACCAGCAGACAGCCGGGACTATGGAATGAGCAGTTCTTC. It encodes CATSRQPGLWNEQFF.